The present TCR beta chain was sequenced within a study of CD8+ T cells in alopecia areata. This CDR3 has 13 residues. Between the trimmed V and J ends, which lost 3 bases and 1 base, there was a span of 6 bases. Per the germline V gene, CDR1 is LNHDA and CDR2 is SQIVND (reference sequence). Sequencing templates came from extracted RNA that was reverse transcribed into cDNA. Sequenced by immunoSEQ multiplex PCR; TCRdb stores in-frame clones only, minus some. The sample lists 110,000 to 150,000 clones, about two thirds occurring once. Source material: CD8+ T cells sorted from blood. The V gene is TRBV19, the J gene TRBJ1-1; D unclear. The origin of this receptor is a human donor in good health. The CDR3, as DNA: TGTGCCAGTAGTATGTGGGAGAACACTGAAGCTTTCTTT. Its protein product is CASSMWENTEAFF.